These T cell receptor beta chains were read from a single sample in a study of shared clonotypes between healthy human individuals. Some clones are missing from TCRdb's copy, which holds only in-frame ones; the method was immunoSEQ multiplex PCR. The profile shows hundreds of thousands of clones, about 80% of them singletons. The specimen sequenced was memory CD4+ T cells sorted from blood. The receptors come from a woman in her twenties or thirties in good health. The conserved cysteine and the conserved F or W are not part of the CDR3 here. The order of the fields is V gene, D gene, CDR3 protein. The D gene is left open where the match is weak.

v_gene: TRBV5-1
d_gene: NA
CDR3aa: ASSLQGPTDTQY

v_gene: TRBV19
d_gene: TRBD1
CDR3aa: ASSIPGGRPQAF

v_gene: TRBV19
d_gene: NA
CDR3aa: ASSILGRGNYGYT

v_gene: TRBV7-3
d_gene: NA
CDR3aa: ASSFWGLNTEAF

v_gene: TRBV6-1
d_gene: TRBD2
CDR3aa: ATPIAGSSYNEQF

v_gene: TRBV4-2
d_gene: TRBD1
CDR3aa: ASSTPRDRVYYEQY

v_gene: TRBV28
d_gene: NA
CDR3aa: ASRDNQPQH

v_gene: TRBV28
d_gene: NA
CDR3aa: ASSLTTAGEKLF

v_gene: TRBV7-2
d_gene: TRBD2
CDR3aa: ASSSIGTSGYYEQY

v_gene: TRBV5-1
d_gene: TRBD1
CDR3aa: ASSLGGTGIYEQY

v_gene: TRBV7-8
d_gene: TRBD2
CDR3aa: ASSLSASGNTGELF

v_gene: TRBV30
d_gene: NA
CDR3aa: AWIEKLNPGTQY

v_gene: TRBV5-6
d_gene: NA
CDR3aa: ASSVGRLYGYT

v_gene: TRBV7-9
d_gene: TRBD1
CDR3aa: ASSVQSGGTEQY

v_gene: TRBV28
d_gene: NA
CDR3aa: ASAGTVMNEQY

v_gene: TRBV6-6
d_gene: TRBD2
CDR3aa: ASRAGVEDTQY

v_gene: TRBV7-2
d_gene: TRBD2
CDR3aa: ASSSLAGSNTGELF

v_gene: TRBV5-4
d_gene: TRBD1
CDR3aa: ASGRTGENIQY

v_gene: TRBV4-1
d_gene: NA
CDR3aa: ASSQGWVGNQPQH

v_gene: TRBV6-6
d_gene: NA
CDR3aa: ASSYGHSYEQY

v_gene: TRBV9
d_gene: NA
CDR3aa: ASSVVLGALGGANVLT

v_gene: TRBV7-9
d_gene: NA
CDR3aa: ASSQLGSTYNEQF

v_gene: TRBV28
d_gene: TRBD1
CDR3aa: ASSSITGVETQY

v_gene: TRBV18
d_gene: NA
CDR3aa: ASSLQGGETEAF

v_gene: TRBV7-2
d_gene: NA
CDR3aa: ASSPRRSAGELF

v_gene: TRBV7-2
d_gene: NA
CDR3aa: ASSFAGTPVDTQY

v_gene: TRBV11-2
d_gene: NA
CDR3aa: ASSQGVPTQY

v_gene: TRBV19
d_gene: TRBD2
CDR3aa: ASSTRTSGRFNSYEQY

v_gene: TRBV27
d_gene: NA
CDR3aa: ASSTYRARGFSGANVLT

v_gene: TRBV5-8
d_gene: TRBD2
CDR3aa: ASRGLDTDTQY

v_gene: TRBV25-1
d_gene: NA
CDR3aa: ASSESGVNNEQF

v_gene: TRBV5-1
d_gene: TRBD1
CDR3aa: ASSAGTGAVEQY

v_gene: TRBV4-1
d_gene: NA
CDR3aa: ASSQGRARANNEQF

v_gene: TRBV27
d_gene: NA
CDR3aa: ASSLYLALGNEQF

v_gene: TRBV5-1
d_gene: TRBD1
CDR3aa: ASSVHTGAGGTDTQY

v_gene: TRBV2
d_gene: TRBD2
CDR3aa: ASSPPSGFEYQETQY

v_gene: TRBV5-1
d_gene: NA
CDR3aa: ASSRGLGTQSYEQY

v_gene: TRBV29-1
d_gene: NA
CDR3aa: SVRLNADQSTEAF

v_gene: TRBV11-2
d_gene: NA
CDR3aa: ASSLGSGLSF

v_gene: TRBV21-1
d_gene: NA
CDR3aa: ASSKVTVPRYSTKNIQY

v_gene: TRBV2
d_gene: TRBD1
CDR3aa: ASRGQGRLF

v_gene: TRBV14
d_gene: NA
CDR3aa: ASSQDLGRSSTDTQY

v_gene: TRBV10-2
d_gene: NA
CDR3aa: ASSESVLQETQY

v_gene: TRBV28
d_gene: NA
CDR3aa: ASRRQSTNEKLF

v_gene: TRBV18
d_gene: TRBD1
CDR3aa: ASQTTGSDEQY

v_gene: TRBV7-8
d_gene: NA
CDR3aa: ASSQGHTNTEAF

v_gene: TRBV30
d_gene: NA
CDR3aa: AWSVRTGVADTQY

v_gene: TRBV7-9
d_gene: TRBD2
CDR3aa: ASSMPGLAFNEQF

v_gene: TRBV7-9
d_gene: TRBD2
CDR3aa: ASSPLASGVNEQF

v_gene: TRBV28
d_gene: NA
CDR3aa: ASSFLGEGGQPQH

v_gene: TRBV5-4
d_gene: TRBD1
CDR3aa: ASSFGQGATNEKLF

v_gene: TRBV11-2
d_gene: NA
CDR3aa: ASSLGFEAF

v_gene: TRBV7-8
d_gene: TRBD1
CDR3aa: ASSSDRARKPQH

v_gene: TRBV7-2
d_gene: NA
CDR3aa: ASSFALGEQF

v_gene: TRBV6-5
d_gene: NA
CDR3aa: APSRGANEQF

v_gene: TRBV4-2
d_gene: TRBD1
CDR3aa: ASSQDNRGYGYT

v_gene: TRBV28
d_gene: NA
CDR3aa: ASSLLSNLYEQY

v_gene: TRBV7-9
d_gene: TRBD1
CDR3aa: ASSLGRTGQETQY

v_gene: TRBV10-1
d_gene: NA
CDR3aa: ASSGSLEAGTQY